These T cell receptor beta chains were read from a single sample in a study of blood T cell repertoires in COVID-19. Sequenced by immunoSEQ multiplex PCR; TCRdb stores in-frame clones only, minus some. The sample comprises 65,000 or so clones, 75% to 85% of which are singletons, and 14% to 15% rests with the top ten. Source material: peripheral blood. These receptors all come from a man at least 80 years old with acute or convalescent COVID-19. The CDR3 runs from the conserved cysteine through the conserved F or W. The D gene is left open where the match is weak. A row's size may be missing; if present it is once, few, many or a size class.

j_call clone_size d_call v_call cdr3_aa cdr3_nt
TRBJ2-7 . . TRBV18 CASSEGRTSYEQYF TGTGCCAGCTCAGAAGGACGGACTTCCTACGAGCAGTACTTC
TRBJ1-1 . . TRBV6-5 CASSLTGMNTEAFF TGTGCCAGCAGTTTGACAGGAATGAACACTGAAGCTTTCTTT
TRBJ1-1 . . TRBV7-9 CASSTRSRGNTEAFF TGTGCCAGCAGCACGAGGAGTCGGGGGAACACTGAAGCTTTCTTT
TRBJ1-1 . TRBD1 TRBV19 CASSGGTGTGVRTEAFF TGTGCCAGTTCGGGGGGGACCGGGACAGGGGTACGGACTGAAGCTTTCTTT
TRBJ1-5 . . TRBV19 CASSIDRGYPQHF TGTGCCAGTAGTATAGATAGAGGTTATCCCCAGCATTTT
TRBJ1-2 . . TRBV2 CASRAGFGYTF TGTGCCAGCAGAGCAGGGTTTGGCTACACCTTC
TRBJ2-3 once TRBD2 TRBV3-1/TRBV3-2 CASSQRGLAGDTDTQYF TGTGCCAGCAGCCAAAGGGGACTAGCGGGGGACACAGATACGCAGTATTTT
TRBJ1-1 few . TRBV2 CASSGWGVNTEAFF TGTGCCAGCAGTGGGTGGGGAGTGAACACTGAAGCTTTCTTT
TRBJ1-1 . . TRBV6-5 CASVWGSSNTEAFF TGTGCCAGTGTATGGGGCAGCTCGAACACTGAAGCTTTCTTT
TRBJ1-2 . TRBD1 TRBV18 CASSPDRVYGYTF TGTGCCAGCTCACCGGACAGGGTTTATGGCTACACCTTC
TRBJ2-3 . TRBD2 TRBV13 CASSRRLAASTDTQYF TGTGCCAGCAGCCGCCGGCTAGCGGCTAGCACAGATACGCAGTATTTT
TRBJ2-5 . . TRBV14 CASSQGFGTYPETQYF TGTGCCAGCAGCCAAGGCTTTGGGACATACCCGGAGACCCAGTACTTC
TRBJ2-3 . . TRBV7-3 CASSPISGVSDTQYF TGTGCCAGCAGCCCTATATCGGGGGTATCAGATACGCAGTATTTT
TRBJ1-1 . . TRBV5-1 CASSLGRRVTEAFF TGCGCCAGCAGCTTGGGGCGGAGGGTTACTGAAGCTTTCTTT
TRBJ2-3 . TRBD2 TRBV5-1 CASSFTSSGGAPDTQYF TGCGCCAGCAGCTTCACGTCTAGCGGGGGGGCCCCAGATACGCAGTATTTT
TRBJ2-1 . . TRBV12-3/TRBV12-4 CASSFQGLNEQFF TGTGCCAGCAGTTTCCAGGGATTGAATGAGCAGTTCTTC
TRBJ1-2 . . TRBV6-5 CASSYSGSRPYGYTF TGTGCCAGCAGTTACTCGGGCAGTCGACCTTATGGCTACACCTTC
TRBJ1-1 . TRBD1 TRBV6-5 CASSDIRGLGFGAFF TGTGCCAGCAGCGACATAAGGGGGCTGGGGTTTGGAGCTTTCTTT
TRBJ2-7 . . TRBV11-1 CASSLTRRGTELEQYF TGTGCCAGCAGCCTAACACGACGGGGGACAGAGCTCGAGCAGTACTTC
TRBJ2-1 . TRBD2 TRBV2 CASSSQGGGNNEQFF TGTGCCAGCAGTAGCCAGGGCGGGGGGAACAATGAGCAGTTCTTC
TRBJ1-3 . . TRBV3-1/TRBV3-2 CASVGPNRSGNTIYF TGTGCCAGCGTGGGGCCAAACCGCTCTGGAAACACCATATATTTT
TRBJ1-5 . TRBD1 TRBV6-6 CASSPDRSNQPQHF TGTGCCAGCAGCCCGGACAGGAGCAATCAGCCCCAGCATTTT
TRBJ1-2 . . TRBV21-1 CASSRQGFGYTF TGTGCCAGCAGCCGACAGGGTTTCGGCTACACCTTC
TRBJ2-5 . TRBD2 TRBV9 CASSASRGTSGGKETQYF TGTGCCAGCAGCGCTAGTAGGGGGACTAGCGGGGGGAAAGAGACCCAGTACTTC
TRBJ2-3 . . TRBV5-1 CASSLRPGDTQYF TGCGCCAGCAGCTTGCGGCCGGGAGATACGCAGTATTTT
TRBJ2-5 . . TRBV19 CASSIDTGLEETQYF TGTGCCAGTAGTATCGACACGGGGTTAGAAGAGACCCAGTACTTC
TRBJ1-2 . . TRBV30 CAWKIGKGNNYGYTF TGTGCCTGGAAAATAGGAAAGGGGAATAACTATGGCTACACCTTC
TRBJ1-2 few TRBD1 TRBV6-5 CASSAGQGVNTF TGTGCCAGCAGCGCGGGACAGGGAGTTAACACCTTC
TRBJ1-1 . TRBD1 TRBV5-1 CASSVQGAENTEAFF TGCGCCAGCAGCGTTCAGGGGGCTGAGAACACTGAAGCTTTCTTT
TRBJ2-5 . . TRBV7-2 CASSPTNQETQYF TGTGCCAGCAGCCCGACTAACCAAGAGACCCAGTACTTC
TRBJ2-5 . TRBD1 TRBV18 CASSPDRGGETQYF TGTGCCAGCTCACCGGACAGGGGAGGGGAGACCCAGTACTTC
TRBJ2-1 . TRBD2 TRBV7-2 CASSLEFGGGAYEQFF TGTGCCAGCAGCTTAGAATTCGGCGGGGGGGCCTATGAGCAGTTCTTC
TRBJ2-7 . TRBD1 TRBV18 CASSPIGTGGNEQYF TGTGCCAGCTCACCTATCGGGACAGGGGGGAACGAGCAGTACTTC
TRBJ1-6 . TRBD1 TRBV30 CAWSARQGNALHF TGTGCCTGGAGTGCCCGACAGGGAAACGCCCTCCACTTT
TRBJ1-4 . TRBD1 TRBV6-5 CASSLGGQGGEKLFF TGTGCCAGCAGCCTAGGGGGACAGGGCGGGGAAAAACTGTTTTTT
TRBJ2-3 . TRBD1 TRBV19 CASTLGAWTGTTDTQYF TGTGCCAGTACCCTTGGCGCCTGGACAGGAACCACAGATACGCAGTATTTT
TRBJ2-5 . . TRBV19 CASRPQGWETQYF TGTGCCAGTAGGCCACAGGGATGGGAGACCCAGTACTTC
TRBJ1-4 . . TRBV12-3/TRBV12-4 CASSRATNEKLFF TGTGCCAGCAGTCGCGCAACTAATGAAAAACTGTTTTTT
TRBJ2-1 once TRBD1 TRBV5-1 CASSLAEGAPYNEQFF TGCGCCAGCAGCTTGGCCGAGGGGGCGCCTTACAATGAGCAGTTCTTC
TRBJ2-3 . . TRBV30 CASVQGSTDTQYF TGTGCCTCAGTCCAGGGAAGTACAGATACGCAGTATTTT
TRBJ1-1 . . TRBV5-4 CASSSGGGDVNTEAFF TGTGCCAGCAGCTCCGGGGGAGGGGATGTGAACACTGAAGCTTTCTTT